One and the same sample provided the 19 T cell receptor beta chains below, sequenced in a study of T cell responses to AZD1222 COVID-19 vaccine. The table came from immunoSEQ multiplex PCR; TCRdb's copy has only in-frame clones and leaves some out. The sample holds about 55,000 clones, 60% to 80% seen once. Sequencing used peripheral blood, obtained 28 days after the second AZD1222 dose. The receptor set was obtained from an adult who received the AZD1222 COVID-19 vaccine.

The rearrangement joins TRBV6-2 or TRBV6-3 to TRBJ1-5, with 8 bases that match TRBD1. Germline V lookup: CDR1 MNHEY, CDR2 SVGEGT. The ends lost 5 bases at V and 3 bases at J; junction bases unmatched: 6. This CDR3 is 15 amino acids long. CDR3 coding DNA: TGTGCCAGCAGTACAGACAGGGGAGTCAATCAGCCCCAGCATTTT. Its protein is CASSTDRGVNQPQHF.

The chain employs TRBV11-2 and TRBJ1-6, with a tentative D call TRBD1 (6 bases). The germline V gene encodes CDR1 SGHAT and CDR2 FQNNGV. Deletions cut 5 bases from V and 0 bases from J, with 8 bases between. The CDR3 runs 15 residues. In DNA, the CDR3 is TGTGCCAGCAGCCTCAGGGGCTCCTATAATTCACCCCTCCACTTT. Translation: CASSLRGSYNSPLHF.

The V and J genes are TRBV15 and TRBJ1-4; unclear D gene. The germline V gene encodes CDR1 LNHNV and CDR2 YYDKDF (reference sequence). This CDR3 is built from 13 residues. V lost 5 bases and J 8 bases, leaving 12 bases between the germline ends. The CDR3 DNA reads TGTGCCACCAGCCCCCGAGTAGGGGAAAAACTGTTTTTT. Translating gives CATSPRVGEKLFF. Based on the CDR3 plus reference TRBV15 and TRBJ1-4, the full variable domain is DAMVIQNPRYQVTQFGKPVTLSCSQTLNHNVMYWYQQKSSQAPKLLFHYYDKDFNNEADTPDNFQSRRPNTSFCFLDIRSPGLGDTAMYLCATSPRVGEKLFFGSGTQLSVL.

A few counts support this clone. V gene TRBV6-6 combines with J gene TRBJ2-3, with a weak D call TRBD1 (6 bases). V was trimmed by 2 bases and J by 2 bases, leaving 8 bases between them. The CDR3 covers 14 residues. Germline V gene lookup returns CDR1 MNHNY and CDR2 SVGAGI (reference sequence). In nucleotides, the CDR3 is TGTGCCAGCAGTTACGGGGGCACCACAGATACGCAGTATTTT. As protein: CASSYGGTTDTQYF.

The chain recombines TRBV21-1 with TRBJ1-6. TRBV21-1 constitutes a pseudogene. CDR3 length: 9 amino acids. In nucleotides, the CDR3 is TGTGCCAGCTGCAGGGGATGGCACTTT. Amino acids: CASCRGWHF.

The chain joins TRBV28 to TRBJ1-4, with D unresolved. In germline, CDR1 is MDHEN, CDR2 SYDVKM. This CDR3 is 14 amino acids long. V shed 9 bases and J shed 4 bases, with 15 bases lying between them. CDR3 sequence (DNA): TGTGCCAGTAGTACCCCGGTCCTTAATGAAAAACTGTTTTTT. This sequence encodes CASSTPVLNEKLFF.

The CDR3, as DNA: TGTGCCAGCTCACCTCCCGAGGGTGGTAATTCACCCCTCCACTTT. Protein product: CASSPPEGGNSPLHF. V and J are TRBV18 and TRBJ1-6; D uncertain. The CDR3 is 15 residues long. The germline V and J ends were trimmed by 3 bases and 6 bases, with 12 bases remaining between them. The germline CDR1 and CDR2 sequences are KGHSH and LQKENI.

The sample holds one count of this clone. The rearrangement uses TRBV6-5 and TRBJ1-4; TRBD1 might be the D (6 bases). Germline V gene lookup returns CDR1 MNHEY and CDR2 SVGAGI. The CDR3 length is 14 residues. V gave up 6 bases and J gave up 3 bases, with 11 bases separating them. The CDR3 bases are TGTGCCAGCAGACGGGGGCCCTCTAATGAAAAACTGTTTTTT. This gives the protein CASRRGPSNEKLFF.

The V call is TRBV9, the J call TRBJ2-7, with 7 bases matching TRBD2. CDR3 length: 11 amino acids. V lost 7 bases and J lost 3; bases outside the gene matches: 1. Per germline, CDR1 SGDLS and CDR2 YYNGEE. For the CDR3, the DNA is TGTGCCAGCGGGAGGGACTACGAGCAGTACTTC. It specifies CASGRDYEQYF.

The genes are TRBV5-6 and TRBJ1-1; unclear D gene. The CDR3 extends over 15 amino acids. V was trimmed by 6 bases and J by 0 bases, leaving 15 bases between them. Per germline, CDR1 SGHDT and CDR2 YYEEEE. CDR3 sequence: CASTPGGLLNTEAFF. In DNA form, the CDR3 reads TGTGCCAGCACCCCCGGAGGGCTACTGAACACTGAAGCTTTCTTT.

The chain has TRBV6-5 and TRBJ1-4; no clear D. This CDR3 has 13 amino acids. Germline assignment: CDR1 MNHEY and CDR2 SVGAGI. The V end lost 6 bases, the J end lost 9 bases, and 14 bases lay between the germline ends. CDR3 in DNA: TGTGCCAGCAGAACCTCGGGATCTCAAAAACTGTTTTTT. Its translation is CASRTSGSQKLFF.

The chain recombines TRBV9 with TRBJ2-2; no clear D. There are 16 residues in the CDR3. CDR1 SGDLS and CDR2 YYNGEE come from the germline V gene. V gave up 4 bases and J gave up 4 bases, with 17 bases separating them. The DNA for the CDR3 is TGTGCCAGCAGCCTTGAAGACGGACGGAGCACCGGGGAGCTGTTTTTT. This encodes CASSLEDGRSTGELFF.

A word on this clone: A junction boundary mismatches the germline segment, possibly from a read error. This chain's CDR3 is CASSLVDRGRHF. The DNA of the CDR3 is TGTGCCAGCAGCTTAGTGGACAGGGGGCGGCATTTT. The chain carries TRBV7-9 and TRBJ2-3, with 11 nucleotides matching TRBD1. The CDR3 extends over 12 amino acids. Per germline, CDR1 SEHNR and CDR2 FQNEAQ (reference sequence). The whole variable domain, remainder taken from reference TRBV7-9 and TRBJ2-3, is DTGVSQNPRHKITKRGQNVTFRCDPISEHNRLYWYRQTLGQGPEFLTYFQNEAQLEKSRLLSDRFSAERPKGSFSTLEIQRTEQGDSAMYLCASSLVDRGRHFGPGTRLTVL.

The chain couples TRBV11-2 to TRBJ2-7; D is uncertain. In germline, CDR1 is SGHAT, CDR2 FQNNGV. The ends were cut back, 2 bases at V and 4 bases at J, with 12 bases in the middle. The CDR3 runs to 14 residues. In nucleotides, the CDR3 is TGTGCCAGCAGCTTACCCGACCCGGCGTACGAGCAGTACGTC. Amino acid sequence: CASSLPDPAYEQYV.

The CDR3 protein is CASSLDPSGYNEQFF. The CDR3, as DNA: TGTGCCAGCAGCTTAGATCCTAGCGGATACAATGAGCAGTTCTTC. J is TRBJ2-1 and V is TRBV11-2; 7 positions agree with TRBD2. This CDR3 has 15 residues. J was trimmed by 4 bases and V by 0 bases; bases with no gene match: 3. Germline V gives CDR1 SGHAT, CDR2 FQNNGV.

The rearrangement uses TRBV11-3 and TRBJ1-2, with D unresolved. This CDR3 region has 14 residues. V shed 0 bases and J shed 8 bases, with 13 bases lying between them. The germline CDR1 and CDR2 sequences are SGHNT and YENEEA. Written as DNA, the CDR3 is TGTGCCAGCAGCTTAGATCAGCGGGGTAGCGGCTACACCTTC. It yields the protein CASSLDQRGSGYTF. The whole variable domain, remainder taken from reference TRBV11-3 and TRBJ1-2, is EAGVVQSPRYKIIEKKQPVAFWCNPISGHNTLYWYLQNLGQGPELLIRYENEEAVDDSQLPKDRFSAERLKGVDSTLKIQPAELGDSAVYLCASSLDQRGSGYTFGSGTRLTVV.

The rearrangement uses TRBV12-3 or TRBV12-4 and TRBJ1-1; 7 nucleotides align to TRBD1. The CDR3 spans 13 residues. V lost 4 bases, J lost 4 bases, and 3 bases stayed unmatched. Written as DNA, the CDR3 is TGTGCCAGCAGTTCCGGGACAGTCACTGAAGCTTTCTTT. Its translation: CASSSGTVTEAFF.

The rearrangement joins TRBV5-1 to TRBJ2-1; TRBD2 aligns across 8 bases. Trimming took 3 bases from V and 8 from J; bases not matched to a gene: 10. Germline CDR1 and CDR2: SGHRS and YFSETQ. The CDR3 runs 15 residues. As DNA, the CDR3 is TGCGCCAGCAGCTCCCTAGGCGGGGGGCGGGATGAGCAGTTCTTC. Residues: CASSSLGGGRDEQFF.

The chain recombines TRBV19 with TRBJ1-2; weak D call: TRBD1 (5 bases). There are 13 residues in the CDR3. The V end lost 5 bases, the J end lost 6 bases, and 13 bases lay between the germline ends. Germline V gene data show CDR1 as LNHDA and CDR2 as SQIVND (reference sequence). The CDR3 sequence is CASSLPGANGYTF. CDR3 in DNA: TGTGCCAGTAGTCTACCCGGGGCCAATGGCTACACCTTC.